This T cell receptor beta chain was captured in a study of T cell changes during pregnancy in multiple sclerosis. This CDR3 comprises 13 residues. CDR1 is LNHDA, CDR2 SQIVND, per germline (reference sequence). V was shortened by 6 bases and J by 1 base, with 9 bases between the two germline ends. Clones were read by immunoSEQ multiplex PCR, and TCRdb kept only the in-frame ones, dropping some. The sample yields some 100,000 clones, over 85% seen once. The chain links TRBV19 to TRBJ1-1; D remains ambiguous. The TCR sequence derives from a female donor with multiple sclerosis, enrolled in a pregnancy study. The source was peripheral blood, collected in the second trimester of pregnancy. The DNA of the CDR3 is TGTGCCAGTAGCATTATAGAGAACACTGAAGCTTTCTTT. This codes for CASSIIENTEAFF.